What follows are 7 T cell receptor beta chains derived from one specimen sequenced in a study of identical twins. TCRdb used MiXCR to reprocess the 5' RACE reads, holding one entry per CDR3 protein. The table has roughly 570,000 distinct CDR3 sequences, around 9.6% seen once. These data also formed part of another study, on yellow fever vaccine responses in identical twins.

Sequencing used PBMCs. All receptors come from a woman aged 18-29 years in good health.

The table lists this clonotype with a few counts. The chain has TRBV6-1 and TRBJ2-2; the D gene is possibly TRBD1 (5 bases). The CDR3 extends over 15 amino acids. V lost 10 bases and J lost 6, with 21 bases in between. The germline V gene has CDR1 MNHNS and CDR2 SASEGT. CDR3 loop: CATKQASFFSGELFF. DNA of the CDR3: TGTGCCACCAAACAGGCTAGTTTTTTCTCCGGGGAGCTGTTTTTT.

This clonotype occurred a few times. This chain uses TRBV7-2 with TRBJ2-5, with 10 nucleotides matching TRBD1. The length of the CDR3 is 14 residues. Trimming at V came to 0 bases and at J to 9 bases, leaving 4 bases not matched to a gene. Germline V gene data show CDR1 as SGHTA and CDR2 as FQGNSA. The chain's CDR3 is CASSLATGGMAQYF. The CDR3 DNA follows: TGTGCCAGCAGCTTAGCGACAGGGGGCATGGCCCAGTACTTC.

This clonotype was seen a few times. The gene calls are TRBV15 and TRBJ2-3, with TRBD2 identical over 9 bases. J was trimmed by 0 bases and V by 7 bases; bases with no gene match: 8. The CDR3 has 16 residues. Germline loops: CDR1 LNHNV, CDR2 YYDKDF (reference sequence). CDR3 amino acids: CATNSKREVSTDTQYF. The CDR3 region has the DNA TGTGCCACCAACTCAAAGCGGGAGGTTAGCACAGATACGCAGTATTTT.

This chain connects TRBV5-6 to TRBJ2-2, with TRBD1 identical over 9 bases. Unmatched junction bases numbered 5, after V lost 6 bases and J lost 5 bases. Germline V gene sequence: CDR1 SGHDT, CDR2 YYEEEE. The CDR3 is 14 residues long. The CDR3 reads CASTGTGRTGELFF. The CDR3 nucleotides read TGTGCCAGCACCGGGACAGGGAGAACCGGGGAGCTGTTTTTT.

The chain uses TRBV20-1 and TRBJ2-3; D may correspond to TRBD1 or TRBD2 (7 bases each). CDR1 is DFQATT and CDR2 is SNEGSKA in the germline V gene (reference sequence). The CDR3 is 15 amino acids. V dropped 0 bases and J dropped 1 base, with 11 bases sitting between them. The CDR3 protein is CSARDAGGGTDTQYF. The CDR3 bases are TGCAGTGCTAGAGATGCAGGGGGGGGCACAGATACGCAGTATTTT.

V and J are TRBV10-2 and TRBJ2-1; 9 bases are shared with TRBD2. V dropped 2 bases and J dropped 2; count of bases not matched to a gene: 4. Germline CDR1 and CDR2: WSHSY and SAAADI. This CDR3 spans 16 amino acids. The chain's CDR3 is CASSEVIAGAYNEQFF. CDR3 nucleotide sequence: TGCGCCAGCAGTGAGGTAATAGCGGGAGCCTACAATGAGCAGTTCTTC.

At least ten counts were recorded for this clonotype. The chain has TRBV29-1 and TRBJ2-1; 10 bases fit TRBD1. The CDR3 covers 14 residues. J was trimmed by 7 bases and V by 4 bases; bases with no gene match: 7. Germline assignment: CDR1 SQVTM and CDR2 ANQGSEA. The CDR3 DNA follows: TGCAGCGTTGTGTCCGGGACAGGGGTAAATGAGCAGTTCTTC. It encodes CSVVSGTGVNEQFF.